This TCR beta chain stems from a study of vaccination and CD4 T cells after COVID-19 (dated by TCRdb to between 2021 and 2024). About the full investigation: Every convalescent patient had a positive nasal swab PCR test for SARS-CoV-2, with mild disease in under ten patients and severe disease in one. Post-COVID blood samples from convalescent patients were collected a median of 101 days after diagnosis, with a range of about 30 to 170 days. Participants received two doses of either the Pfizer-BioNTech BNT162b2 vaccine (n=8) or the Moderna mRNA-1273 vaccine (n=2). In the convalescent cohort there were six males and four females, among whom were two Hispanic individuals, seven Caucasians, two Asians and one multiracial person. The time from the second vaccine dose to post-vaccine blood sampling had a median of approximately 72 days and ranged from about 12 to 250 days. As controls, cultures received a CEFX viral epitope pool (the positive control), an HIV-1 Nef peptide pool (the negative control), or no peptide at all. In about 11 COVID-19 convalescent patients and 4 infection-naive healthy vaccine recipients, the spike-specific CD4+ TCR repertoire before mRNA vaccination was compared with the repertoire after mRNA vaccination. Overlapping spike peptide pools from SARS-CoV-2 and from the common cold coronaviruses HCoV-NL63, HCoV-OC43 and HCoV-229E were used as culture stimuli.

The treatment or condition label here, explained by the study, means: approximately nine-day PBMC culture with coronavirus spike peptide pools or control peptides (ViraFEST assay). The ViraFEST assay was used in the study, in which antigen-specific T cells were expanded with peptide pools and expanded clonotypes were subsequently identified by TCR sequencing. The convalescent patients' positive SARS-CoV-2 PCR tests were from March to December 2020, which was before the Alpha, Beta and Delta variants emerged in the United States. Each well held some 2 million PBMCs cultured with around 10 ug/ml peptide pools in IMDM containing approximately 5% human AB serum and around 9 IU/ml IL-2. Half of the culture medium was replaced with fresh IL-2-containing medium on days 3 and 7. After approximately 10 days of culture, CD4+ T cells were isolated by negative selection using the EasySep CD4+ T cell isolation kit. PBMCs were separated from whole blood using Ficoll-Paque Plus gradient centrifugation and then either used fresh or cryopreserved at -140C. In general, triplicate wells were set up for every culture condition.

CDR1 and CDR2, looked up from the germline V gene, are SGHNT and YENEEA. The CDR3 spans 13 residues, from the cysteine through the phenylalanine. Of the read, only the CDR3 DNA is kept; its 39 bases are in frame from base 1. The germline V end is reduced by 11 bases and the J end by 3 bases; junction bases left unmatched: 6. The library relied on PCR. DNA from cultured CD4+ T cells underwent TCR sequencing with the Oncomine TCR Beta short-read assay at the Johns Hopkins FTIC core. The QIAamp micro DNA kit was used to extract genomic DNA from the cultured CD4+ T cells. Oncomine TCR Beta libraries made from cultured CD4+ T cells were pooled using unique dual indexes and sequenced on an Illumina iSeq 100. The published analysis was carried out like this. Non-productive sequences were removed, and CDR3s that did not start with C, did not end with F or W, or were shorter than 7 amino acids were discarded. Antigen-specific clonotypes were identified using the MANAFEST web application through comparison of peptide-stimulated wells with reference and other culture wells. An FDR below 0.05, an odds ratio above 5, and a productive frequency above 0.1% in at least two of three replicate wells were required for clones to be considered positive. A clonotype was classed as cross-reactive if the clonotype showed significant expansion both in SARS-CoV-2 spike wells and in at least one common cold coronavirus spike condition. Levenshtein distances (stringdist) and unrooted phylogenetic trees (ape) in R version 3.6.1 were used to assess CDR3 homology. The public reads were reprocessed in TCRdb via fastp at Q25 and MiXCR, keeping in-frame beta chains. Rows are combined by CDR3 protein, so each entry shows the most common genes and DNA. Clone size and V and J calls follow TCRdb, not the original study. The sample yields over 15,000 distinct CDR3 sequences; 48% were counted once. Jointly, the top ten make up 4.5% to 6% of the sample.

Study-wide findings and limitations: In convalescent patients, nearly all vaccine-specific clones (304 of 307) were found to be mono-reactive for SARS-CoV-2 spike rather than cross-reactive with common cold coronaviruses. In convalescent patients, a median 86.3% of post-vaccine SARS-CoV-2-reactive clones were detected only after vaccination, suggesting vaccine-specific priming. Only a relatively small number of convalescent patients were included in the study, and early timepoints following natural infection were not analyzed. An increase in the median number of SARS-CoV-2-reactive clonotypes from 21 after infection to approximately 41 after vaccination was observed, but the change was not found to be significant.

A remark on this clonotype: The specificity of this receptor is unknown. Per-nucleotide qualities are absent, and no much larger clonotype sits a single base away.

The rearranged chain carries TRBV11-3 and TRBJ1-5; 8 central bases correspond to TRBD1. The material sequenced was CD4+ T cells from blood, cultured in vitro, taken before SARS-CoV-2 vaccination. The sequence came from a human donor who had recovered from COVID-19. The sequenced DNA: TGTGCCTGGAAGACAGGGGACAATCAGCCCCAGCATTTT. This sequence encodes CAWKTGDNQPQHF.